Below are 12 T cell receptor beta chains sequenced from a single sample in a study of OX40 agonist ivuxolimab in advanced cancers. The data were produced by immunoSEQ multiplex PCR, yet TCRdb's version contains in-frame clones alone and is incomplete. The table includes about 42,000 clones, around 84% detected once. The source material was CD4+ or CD8+ T cells sorted from blood, sampled in a trial of the OX40 agonist ivuxolimab. Receptor source: an adult with an advanced solid tumor such as melanoma, head and neck, liver or kidney cancer.

This chain uses TRBV15 with TRBJ2-3; D uncertain. The germline gives CDR1 LNHNV, CDR2 YYDKDF (reference sequence). Trimming took 11 bases from V and 4 from J, leaving 16 bases between them. The CDR3 length is 13 residues. CDR3 protein: CAVPSSDADTQYF. CDR3 sequence (DNA): TGTGCCGTCCCAAGCTCGGACGCAGATACGCAGTATTTT.

The CDR3 coding sequence is TGCGCCAGCAGCCCGGGGGACAGGGGGGATTCACCCCTCCACTTT. Encoded protein: CASSPGDRGDSPLHF. The gene calls are TRBV5-1 and TRBJ1-6; 11 positions agree with TRBD1. Germline CDR1 SGHRS, CDR2 YFSETQ. V trimming: 4 bases; J trimming: 8 bases; junction bases outside the gene matches: 5. The CDR3 sequence is 15 residues long.

This clone was detected once. V and J are TRBV6-5 and TRBJ1-5; D unclear. The CDR3 totals 13 residues. Germline CDR1 reads MNHEY; CDR2 reads SVGAGI. V gave up 5 bases and J gave up 5 bases, with 10 bases separating them. The CDR3 here is CASSLQRDQPQHF. In DNA form, the CDR3 reads TGTGCCAGCAGTCTTCAAAGGGATCAGCCCCAGCATTTT.

The chain has TRBV5-6 and TRBJ1-2; a possible D gene is TRBD1 (6 bases). Germline CDR1 is SGHDT and CDR2 is YYEEEE. CDR3 length: 14 residues. V lost 1 base, J lost 2 bases, and 9 bases lay in between. CDR3 region: CASSLWGTNYGYTF. CDR3 in DNA: TGTGCCAGCAGCTTGTGGGGGACAAACTATGGCTACACCTTC.

This clone was seen just once. J is TRBJ1-4 and V is TRBV19; weak D call: TRBD1 (5 bases). Trimming took off 6 bases at V and 3 bases at J, with 17 bases between the two ends. Germline V gene lookup returns CDR1 LNHDA and CDR2 SQIVND (reference sequence). The CDR3 covers 16 residues. CDR3: CASSSMDGASNEKLFF. The CDR3 bases are TGTGCCAGTAGCAGCATGGACGGGGCTTCTAATGAAAAACTGTTTTTT. Using reference TRBV19 and TRBJ1-4 for the parts outside the CDR3, the full variable domain is DGGITQSPKYLFRKEGQNVTLSCEQNLNHDAMYWYRQDPGQGLRLIYYSQIVNDFQKGDIAEGYSVSREKKESFPLTVTSAQKNPTAFYLCASSSMDGASNEKLFFGSGTQLSVL.

The J gene is TRBJ1-2, the V gene TRBV28; possible D gene TRBD1, 6 bases. Germline CDR1 and CDR2: MDHEN and SYDVKM. This CDR3 has 14 residues. The V gene lost 6 bases and the J gene lost 6 bases, with 17 bases spanning the gap. The CDR3 is CASSPPTGANGYTF. DNA of the CDR3: TGTGCCAGCAGCCCCCCGACAGGCGCGAATGGCTACACCTTC.

This rearrangement joins TRBV7-7 to TRBJ2-2; D remains ambiguous. Germline lookup yields CDR1 SSHAT and CDR2 FNYEAQ (reference sequence). Trimming removed 6 bases from V and 3 bases from J, with 5 bases in between. There are 12 residues in the CDR3. As DNA, the CDR3 is TGTGCCAGCAGATCTGACACCGGGGAGCTGTTTTTT. This translates into CASRSDTGELFF.

CDR3 DNA: TGTGCCAGCATGCCCTCTTGGTCAAACCAAGAGACCCAGTACTTC. Translating it yields CASMPSWSNQETQYF. The chain uses TRBV2 and TRBJ2-5; D gene uncertain. This CDR3 has 15 amino acids. Germline V gene data show CDR1 as SNHLY and CDR2 as FYNNEI. Between the trimmed V and J ends, which lost 7 bases and 0 bases, there was a span of 15 bases.

The V and J genes are TRBV28 and TRBJ2-7; D gene unclear. The CDR3 sequence is 16 residues long. Trimming removed 6 bases from V and 2 bases from J, with 20 bases in between. Germline CDR1 MDHEN, CDR2 SYDVKM. The CDR3 nucleotides are TGTGCCAGCAGCCCTAATTTTGGTAGCTCCACCTACGAGCAGTACTTC. This encodes CASSPNFGSSTYEQYF.

The rearrangement joins TRBV29-1 to TRBJ2-2, with TRBD2 as a possible D gene (5 bases). CDR3 length: 16 amino acids. Trimming took off 0 bases at V and 6 bases at J, with 17 bases between the two ends. CDR1 is SQVTM, CDR2 ANQGSEA, per germline. DNA of the CDR3: TGCAGCGTTGAAGATCCCAGCGGTTTCGTACCCGGGGAGCTGTTTTTT. Translation gives CSVEDPSGFVPGELFF.

This chain uses TRBV18 with TRBJ1-1, with D tentatively TRBD1 (6 bases). The CDR3 loop spans 14 amino acids. The germline V gene has CDR1 KGHSH and CDR2 LQKENI. The germline V and J ends were trimmed by 4 bases and 1 base, with 10 bases remaining between them. Here the CDR3 DNA reads TGTGCCAGCTCACACCAGGACAGGAACACTGAAGCTTTCTTT. This encodes CASSHQDRNTEAFF.

The V gene is TRBV9, the J gene TRBJ2-7; tentatively, D is TRBD1 or TRBD2 (5 bases each). The CDR3 is 15 amino acids. V gave up 4 bases and J gave up 3 bases, with 17 bases separating them. In germline, CDR1 is SGDLS, CDR2 YYNGEE. This CDR3 is CASSRGQGTSYEQYF. For the CDR3, the DNA is TGTGCCAGCAGCCGCGGGCAGGGCACTAGCTACGAGCAGTACTTC. Combining the CDR3 with reference TRBV9 and TRBJ2-7 gives the whole variable domain DSGVTQTPKHLITATGQRVTLRCSPRSGDLSVYWYQQSLDQGLQFLIQYYNGEERAKGNILERFSAQQFPDLHSELNLSSLELGDSALYFCASSRGQGTSYEQYFGPGTRLTVT.